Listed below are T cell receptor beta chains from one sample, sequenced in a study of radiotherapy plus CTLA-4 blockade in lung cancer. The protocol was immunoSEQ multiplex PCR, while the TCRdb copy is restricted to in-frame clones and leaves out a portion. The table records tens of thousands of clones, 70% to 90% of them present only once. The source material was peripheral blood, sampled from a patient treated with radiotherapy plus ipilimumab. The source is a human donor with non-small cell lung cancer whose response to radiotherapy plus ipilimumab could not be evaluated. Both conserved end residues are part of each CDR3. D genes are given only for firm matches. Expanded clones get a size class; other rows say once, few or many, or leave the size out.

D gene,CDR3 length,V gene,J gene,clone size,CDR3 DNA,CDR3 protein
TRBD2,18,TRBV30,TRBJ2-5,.,TGTGCCTGGAGTGTGCGCTACTCTAGCGGGATCGTCGGAGAGACCCAGTACTTC,CAWSVRYSSGIVGETQYF
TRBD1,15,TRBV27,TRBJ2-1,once,TGTGCCAGCAGTTCCGGACAGGGGGTGTACAATGAGCAGTTCTTC,CASSSGQGVYNEQFF
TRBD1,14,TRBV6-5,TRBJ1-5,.,TGTGCCAGCAGTTGGCGACAGGGAAGTCAGCCCCAGCATTTT,CASSWRQGSQPQHF
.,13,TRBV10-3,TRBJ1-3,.,TGTGCCATTCGAGACAGGTTGGGAGACACCATATATTTT,CAIRDRLGDTIYF
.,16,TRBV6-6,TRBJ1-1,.,TGTGCCAGCAGGCGCCCGGGACAAGGACCTTACACTGAAGCTTTCTTT,CASRRPGQGPYTEAFF
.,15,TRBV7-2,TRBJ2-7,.,TGTGCCAGCAGCCCACAGGGATTGCCGGGGGGCGAGCAGTACTTC,CASSPQGLPGGEQYF
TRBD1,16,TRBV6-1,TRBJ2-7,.,TGTGCCAGCAGTGGAGCGGGACAGGGAATCTCCTACGAGCAGTACTTC,CASSGAGQGISYEQYF
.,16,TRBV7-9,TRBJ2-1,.,TGTGCCAGCAGCAGCAGCACAGGGCCCACCTACAATGAGCAGTTCTTC,CASSSSTGPTYNEQFF
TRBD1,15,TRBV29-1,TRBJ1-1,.,TGCAGCGCACTCGGGACAGGGCGCGGGAACACTGAAGCTTTCTTT,CSALGTGRGNTEAFF
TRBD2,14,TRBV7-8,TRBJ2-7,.,TGTGCCAGCAGCGCCCAGCGGGGGGCCTACGAGCAGTACTTC,CASSAQRGAYEQYF
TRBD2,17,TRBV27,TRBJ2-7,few,TGTGCCAGCAGTTCCAAAAGACTAGCGGGAGTAAACTACGAGCAGTACTTC,CASSSKRLAGVNYEQYF
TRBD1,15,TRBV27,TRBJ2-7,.,TGTGCCAGCAGCATACAGGGGTTTAGCTCCTACGAGCAGTACTTC,CASSIQGFSSYEQYF
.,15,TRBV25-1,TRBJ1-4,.,TGTGCCAGCAGTCTTGGACAGTCAACTAATGAAAAACTGTTTTTT,CASSLGQSTNEKLFF
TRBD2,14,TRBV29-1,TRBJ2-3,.,TGCAGCGTTGACCTCCGGGGGGGCCGGGGGACGCAGTATTTT,CSVDLRGGRGTQYF
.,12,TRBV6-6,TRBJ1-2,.,TGTGCCAGCCGGGGGGTAAGGTATGGCTACACCTTC,CASRGVRYGYTF
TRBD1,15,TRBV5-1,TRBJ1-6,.,TGCGCCAGCAGCTGGCGGACAGGGGAGAATTCACCCCTCCACTTT,CASSWRTGENSPLHF
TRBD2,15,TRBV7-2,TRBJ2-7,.,TGTGCCAGCAGCAGGGGACTAGCGGGATCCTACGAGCAGTACTTC,CASSRGLAGSYEQYF